The 17 T cell receptor beta chains below all came from one sample that was sequenced in a study of blood T cell repertoires in COVID-19. Clones were sequenced by immunoSEQ multiplex PCR, and TCRdb holds only the in-frame ones, with some missing. The top ten clones hold 10% to 15% of a sample with about 120,000 clones, about 80% of them seen once. Sequenced material: peripheral blood. These receptors all stem from a man in his 60s with acute or convalescent COVID-19.

This chain links TRBV27 with TRBJ2-7; a weak D match, TRBD2 (6 bases). The CDR3 totals 12 residues. From germline, CDR1 is MNHEY and CDR2 SMNVEV (reference sequence). The V and J ends lost 10 bases and 6 bases respectively, with 16 bases between them. This CDR3 is CATRLGFSEQYF. The CDR3 bases are TGTGCCACCCGACTAGGCTTCTCCGAGCAGTACTTC.

The chain recombines TRBV3-1 (or the pseudogene TRBV3-2) with TRBJ2-1, with TRBD2 identical over 8 bases. The trim removed 5 bases at V and 2 bases at J, leaving 8 bases unmatched. Germline V gives CDR1 LGHDT, CDR2 YNNKEL (reference sequence). The CDR3 is 16 residues long. The CDR3 loop reads CASSSGTSGTYNEQFF. The DNA of the CDR3 is TGTGCCAGCAGCTCTGGTACTAGCGGTACCTACAATGAGCAGTTCTTC.

The chain uses TRBV28 and TRBJ1-2, with D maybe TRBD1 (5 bases). The CDR3 consists of 16 residues. Germline assignment: CDR1 MDHEN and CDR2 SYDVKM. V shed 5 bases and J shed 6 bases, with 22 bases lying between them. The CDR3 DNA follows: TGTGCCAGCAGTCCCCTCGGAGAAGGGGATCGGGATGGCTACACCTTC. Protein product: CASSPLGEGDRDGYTF.

The count of this clone is one. V is TRBV7-2 and J is TRBJ2-1; 7 bases are a match to TRBD1. From germline, CDR1 is SGHTA and CDR2 FQGNSA. V lost 5 bases to trimming and J lost 2 bases; unmatched junction nucleotides: 6. CDR3 length equals 15 residues. CDR3 region: CASSHRQGTYNEQFF. CDR3 DNA: TGTGCCAGCAGCCACCGACAGGGCACCTACAATGAGCAGTTCTTC.

V gene TRBV4-1 combines with J gene TRBJ2-7; no clear D. Trimming left V 1 base short and J 8 bases short, with 15 bases between. Germline values: CDR1 MGHRA, CDR2 YSYEKL. This CDR3 has 14 residues. For the CDR3, the DNA is TGCGCCAGCAGCCAAGGAAGTGTTCCTACGAAGCAGTACTTC. Translating it yields CASSQGSVPTKQYF.

The V call is TRBV11-2, the J call TRBJ2-7; possibly TRBD2 for D (6 bases). The V end lost 3 bases, the J end lost 3 bases, and 18 bases lay between the germline ends. Per the germline V gene, CDR1 is SGHAT and CDR2 is FQNNGV. The CDR3 is 16 amino acids. CDR3: CASSLGYRGGFYEQYF. In DNA, the CDR3 is TGTGCCAGCAGCTTGGGATACCGGGGAGGATTCTACGAGCAGTACTTC. Full variable domain (remainder filled in from reference TRBV11-2 and TRBJ2-7): EAGVAQSPRYKIIEKRQSVAFWCNPISGHATLYWYQQILGQGPKLLIQFQNNGVVDDSQLPKDRFSAERLKGVDSTLKIQPAKLEDSAVYLCASSLGYRGGFYEQYFGPGTRLTVT.

This clone has more than one count but fewer than ten. Other nucleotide sequences in the sample specify the same CDR3. The V gene is TRBV2, the J gene TRBJ1-2; 7 bases fit TRBD1. J lost 1 base, V lost 6 bases, and 2 bases had no gene match. The CDR3 length is 13 residues. Germline CDR1 SNHLY, CDR2 FYNNEI. CDR3 sequence (DNA): TGTGCCAGCAGACGGGACAGTAACTATGGCTACACCTTC. This encodes CASRRDSNYGYTF.

On this clone itself: In the same sample, other DNA sequences code for this CDR3. The J gene is TRBJ1-1, the V gene TRBV2, with a tentative D call TRBD1 (6 bases). The V end lost 3 bases, the J end lost 4 bases, and 9 bases lay between the germline ends. The CDR3 consists of 13 residues. Germline CDR1 SNHLY, CDR2 FYNNEI. Here the CDR3 DNA reads TGTGCCAGCAGTGAGCAGGGGAGCACTGAAGCTTTCTTT. Its translation is CASSEQGSTEAFF.

The chain recombines TRBV30 with TRBJ2-1; 8 bases match TRBD1. Per germline, CDR1 GTSNPN and CDR2 SVGIG (reference sequence). CDR3 size: 12 residues. With 4 bases clipped from V and 9 bases from J, the junction kept 5 bases outside the gene matches. CDR3 sequence (DNA): TGTGCCTGGACCGACAGGGGAGGTGAGCAGTTCTTC. It yields the protein CAWTDRGGEQFF.

V usage is TRBV5-1 and J usage is TRBJ2-5, with 7 nucleotides matching TRBD2. The CDR3 spans 15 residues. Germline V CDR1 and CDR2: SGHRS, YFSETQ. With 0 bases clipped from V and 4 bases from J, the junction kept 6 bases outside the gene matches. The CDR3 DNA sequence: TGCGCCAGCAGCTTGGGAGGGAGGGCCTTAGAGACCCAGTACTTC. Protein product: CASSLGGRALETQYF.

The gene calls are TRBV7-9 and TRBJ1-1, with TRBD1 matching over 8 bases. In germline, CDR1 is SEHNR, CDR2 FQNEAQ (reference sequence). J lost 1 base, V lost 5 bases, and 6 bases had no gene match. CDR3 length: 15 amino acids. As DNA, the CDR3 is TGTGCCAGCAGCGAAGGGGGGACAGGGAACACTGAAGCTTTCTTT. It codes for CASSEGGTGNTEAFF.

J is TRBJ1-4 and V is TRBV18; D not certain. V gave up 6 bases and J gave up 2 bases, with 13 bases separating them. This CDR3 has 15 amino acids. The germline gives CDR1 KGHSH, CDR2 LQKENI. The CDR3 DNA reads TGTGCCAGCTCCCCCGTGGCCGGGACTAATGAAAAACTGTTTTTT. Translated: CASSPVAGTNEKLFF.

This clone was counted only a few times. The chain couples TRBV30 to TRBJ2-7; perhaps TRBD1 as D (5 bases). V lost 0 bases, J lost 0 bases, and 15 bases lay in between. Looked up from germline, CDR1 is GTSNPN and CDR2 is SVGIG (reference sequence). The CDR3 consists of 16 residues. The CDR3 DNA sequence: TGTGCCTGGAGTGTATGGGGCTCCGGCCTCTCCTACGAGCAGTACTTC. This codes for CAWSVWGSGLSYEQYF.

The rearrangement links TRBV6-1 to TRBJ2-5, with 7 positions matching TRBD2. Germline assignment: CDR1 MNHNS and CDR2 SASEGT. CDR3 length equals 12 residues. V lost 3 bases and J lost 7; bases outside the gene matches: 2. CDR3 DNA: TGTGCCAGCAGTGATGGGGGGGGGACCCAGTACTTC. It yields the protein CASSDGGGTQYF.

This sequence joins TRBV9 and TRBJ2-1; D is unclear. Germline CDR1 and CDR2: SGDLS and YYNGEE. Trimming stripped 5 bases from V and 0 bases from J, with 9 bases between. The CDR3 spans 14 residues. The CDR3 DNA is TGTGCCAGCAGGCAAATCAGCTCCTACAATGAGCAGTTCTTC. Translation gives CASRQISSYNEQFF.

This sequence joins TRBV20-1 and TRBJ2-7; TRBD2 agrees at 9 bases. Germline lookup yields CDR1 DFQATT and CDR2 SNEGSKA (reference sequence). This CDR3 region has 16 residues. Trimming cost V 3 bases and J 0 bases; bases outside gene matches: 9. The CDR3, as DNA: TGCAGTGCTAGTGCTAGCGGGAAAACTAACTCCTACGAGCAGTACTTC. It is translated as CSASASGKTNSYEQYF.

In this sample, this clone turned up once. V usage is TRBV7-3 and J usage is TRBJ2-7, with 9 bases matching TRBD2. Germline values: CDR1 SGHTA, CDR2 FQGTGA. With V trimmed by 3 bases and J by 5 bases, 5 bases remained unmatched. The CDR3 spans 14 residues. The CDR3 DNA follows: TGTGCCAGCAGCTTTAGCGGGAGCGGGGACGAGCAGTACTTC. Protein product: CASSFSGSGDEQYF.